A selection of T cell receptor beta chains follows, all from one sample in a study of blood T cell repertoires in COVID-19. TCRdb keeps only in-frame clones here, not all; method: immunoSEQ multiplex PCR. The sample carries around 120,000 clones, approximately 80% recorded once. Material: peripheral blood. These TCRs come from a man aged 40-49 years with active or convalescent COVID-19. CDR3s include the opening cysteine and the closing phenylalanine or tryptophan. Each record gives: V gene, D gene, clone size, J gene, CDR3 protein, CDR3 DNA. D genes are given only for firm matches. Size is omitted from some rows. Given values are once, few, many or a class for expanded clones.

v_call: TRBV28
d_call: NA
clone_size: once
j_call: TRBJ1-2
cdr3_aa: CASSSPFVGVNYGYTF
cdr3_nt: TGTGCCAGCAGTTCCCCCTTTGTAGGAGTAAACTATGGCTACACCTTC

v_call: TRBV7-2
d_call: NA
clone_size: NA
j_call: TRBJ1-5
cdr3_aa: CASSSFRGQPQHF
cdr3_nt: TGTGCCAGCAGCTCCTTTAGGGGTCAGCCCCAGCATTTT

v_call: TRBV18
d_call: TRBD1
clone_size: NA
j_call: TRBJ1-1
cdr3_aa: CASSPQGTGEAEAFF
cdr3_nt: TGTGCCAGCTCACCGCAGGGTACAGGGGAGGCTGAAGCTTTCTTT

v_call: TRBV19
d_call: NA
clone_size: once
j_call: TRBJ2-7
cdr3_aa: CASNGEPTYEQYF
cdr3_nt: TGTGCCAGTAATGGGGAGCCCACCTACGAGCAGTACTTC

v_call: TRBV5-1
d_call: TRBD2
clone_size: NA
j_call: TRBJ2-4
cdr3_aa: CASSLDGGAGKNIQYF
cdr3_nt: TGCGCCAGCAGCTTGGACGGGGGAGCGGGGAAAAACATTCAGTACTTC

v_call: TRBV24-1
d_call: NA
clone_size: NA
j_call: TRBJ2-5
cdr3_aa: CATSRGGETQYF
cdr3_nt: TGTGCCACCAGTAGGGGTGGGGAGACCCAGTACTTC

v_call: TRBV19
d_call: TRBD2
clone_size: NA
j_call: TRBJ2-3
cdr3_aa: CASSMGTSGDTQYF
cdr3_nt: TGTGCCAGTAGTATGGGGACTAGCGGAGATACGCAGTATTTT

v_call: TRBV4-2
d_call: TRBD1
clone_size: NA
j_call: TRBJ1-2
cdr3_aa: CASSQGTGSVSKGGYTF
cdr3_nt: TGTGCCAGCAGCCAAGGGACAGGGTCCGTATCCAAGGGTGGCTACACCTTC

v_call: TRBV2
d_call: TRBD1
clone_size: NA
j_call: TRBJ2-4
cdr3_aa: CASRLTGIKNIQYF
cdr3_nt: TGTGCCAGCAGGTTGACAGGGATTAAAAACATTCAGTACTTC

v_call: TRBV18
d_call: TRBD1
clone_size: NA
j_call: TRBJ2-7
cdr3_aa: CASSLLQGRYYEQYF
cdr3_nt: TGTGCCAGCTCACTGTTACAGGGGCGCTACTACGAGCAGTACTTC

v_call: TRBV13
d_call: TRBD1
clone_size: NA
j_call: TRBJ2-3
cdr3_aa: CASSVQGSDTQYF
cdr3_nt: TGTGCCAGCAGCGTACAGGGGTCAGATACGCAGTATTTT

v_call: TRBV5-8
d_call: NA
clone_size: NA
j_call: TRBJ1-1
cdr3_aa: CASSLEQGGGTEAFF
cdr3_nt: TGTGCCAGCAGCTTGGAGCAGGGCGGGGGCACTGAAGCTTTCTTT

v_call: TRBV13
d_call: NA
clone_size: NA
j_call: TRBJ2-7
cdr3_aa: CASSDKSYEQYF
cdr3_nt: TGTGCCAGCAGCGACAAATCCTACGAGCAGTACTTC

v_call: TRBV7-9
d_call: NA
clone_size: NA
j_call: TRBJ2-2
cdr3_aa: CASSQRLGTGELFF
cdr3_nt: TGTGCCAGCAGCCAGAGACTTGGCACCGGGGAGCTGTTTTTT

v_call: TRBV6-5
d_call: NA
clone_size: NA
j_call: TRBJ1-5
cdr3_aa: CAQPPGQGQPQHF
cdr3_nt: TGTGCCCAACCCCCCGGCCAGGGCCAGCCCCAGCATTTT

v_call: TRBV19
d_call: NA
clone_size: NA
j_call: TRBJ1-1
cdr3_aa: CASSMEGRNTEAFF
cdr3_nt: TGTGCCAGTAGTATGGAGGGGCGGAACACTGAAGCTTTCTTT

v_call: TRBV13
d_call: NA
clone_size: once
j_call: TRBJ2-7
cdr3_aa: CASSAGRDYEQYF
cdr3_nt: TGTGCCAGCAGCGCGGGCCGTGACTACGAGCAGTACTTC

v_call: TRBV9
d_call: NA
clone_size: NA
j_call: TRBJ2-2
cdr3_aa: CASSPLDRITGELFF
cdr3_nt: TGTGCCAGCAGCCCTTTAGACAGGATCACCGGGGAGCTGTTTTTT

v_call: TRBV11-2
d_call: NA
clone_size: NA
j_call: TRBJ2-3
cdr3_aa: CASSLVPGWGTDTQYF
cdr3_nt: TGTGCCAGCAGCTTAGTCCCGGGGTGGGGCACAGATACGCAGTATTTT

v_call: TRBV3-1/TRBV3-2
d_call: TRBD1
clone_size: NA
j_call: TRBJ2-6
cdr3_aa: CASSKRTGGTGANVLTF
cdr3_nt: TGTGCCAGCAGCAAGAGAACAGGGGGAACTGGGGCCAACGTCCTGACTTTC

v_call: TRBV19
d_call: TRBD1
clone_size: NA
j_call: TRBJ1-2
cdr3_aa: CASRGQDTNYGYTF
cdr3_nt: TGTGCCAGTAGGGGACAGGATACTAACTATGGCTACACCTTC

v_call: TRBV30
d_call: NA
clone_size: NA
j_call: TRBJ1-1
cdr3_aa: CAWRPFGSQGNTEAFF
cdr3_nt: TGTGCCTGGAGGCCCTTCGGCTCTCAGGGAAACACTGAAGCTTTCTTT

v_call: TRBV5-1
d_call: NA
clone_size: NA
j_call: TRBJ1-1
cdr3_aa: CASSLPQGGDTEAFF
cdr3_nt: TGCGCCAGCAGCTTACCACAGGGAGGGGACACTGAAGCTTTCTTT

v_call: TRBV10-3
d_call: TRBD2
clone_size: NA
j_call: TRBJ2-5
cdr3_aa: CAIRPSGGTQETQYF
cdr3_nt: TGTGCCATCAGACCTAGCGGGGGCACCCAAGAGACCCAGTACTTC

v_call: TRBV10-3
d_call: TRBD2
clone_size: few
j_call: TRBJ2-1
cdr3_aa: CAISESAGGSPNEQFF
cdr3_nt: TGTGCCATCAGTGAGTCTGCGGGGGGTTCGCCCAATGAGCAGTTCTTC

v_call: TRBV6-5
d_call: NA
clone_size: once
j_call: TRBJ2-7
cdr3_aa: CASTARPLSYEQYF
cdr3_nt: TGTGCCAGCACCGCTAGGCCTCTCTCCTACGAGCAGTACTTC

v_call: TRBV11-3
d_call: NA
clone_size: NA
j_call: TRBJ1-6
cdr3_aa: CASSSRGAFSYNSPLHF
cdr3_nt: TGTGCCAGCAGCTCCCGGGGGGCCTTCTCCTATAATTCACCCCTCCACTTT

v_call: TRBV24-1
d_call: NA
clone_size: NA
j_call: TRBJ2-1
cdr3_aa: CATSPAGAPDLEQFF
cdr3_nt: TGTGCCACCAGCCCCGCGGGGGCCCCAGACCTTGAGCAGTTCTTC

v_call: TRBV5-1
d_call: NA
clone_size: NA
j_call: TRBJ1-6
cdr3_aa: CASSLAPGSSSPLHF
cdr3_nt: TGCGCCAGCAGCTTGGCCCCGGGTTCGTCATCACCCCTCCACTTT

v_call: TRBV20-1
d_call: TRBD2
clone_size: NA
j_call: TRBJ2-3
cdr3_aa: CSASRLAGQTDTQYF
cdr3_nt: TGCAGTGCTAGTCGGCTAGCGGGGCAAACAGATACGCAGTATTTT

v_call: TRBV9
d_call: NA
clone_size: NA
j_call: TRBJ2-7
cdr3_aa: CASSPSGSSYEQYF
cdr3_nt: TGTGCCAGCAGCCCCTCCGGTAGCTCCTACGAGCAGTACTTC

v_call: TRBV6-6
d_call: NA
clone_size: NA
j_call: TRBJ1-1
cdr3_aa: CASSPGVLGDTEAFF
cdr3_nt: TGTGCCAGCAGCCCGGGAGTCTTGGGGGACACTGAAGCTTTCTTT

v_call: TRBV7-9
d_call: NA
clone_size: NA
j_call: TRBJ1-5
cdr3_aa: CASSTGGYNQPQHF
cdr3_nt: TGTGCCAGCAGCACCGGAGGCTACAATCAGCCCCAGCATTTT

v_call: TRBV24-1
d_call: TRBD2
clone_size: few
j_call: TRBJ2-1
cdr3_aa: CATSDPTSGGYNEQFF
cdr3_nt: TGTGCCACCAGTGATCCGACTAGCGGGGGTTACAATGAGCAGTTCTTC

v_call: TRBV19
d_call: TRBD1
clone_size: NA
j_call: TRBJ1-2
cdr3_aa: CASSGRGLVYGYTF
cdr3_nt: TGTGCCAGTAGTGGCAGGGGGCTGGTCTATGGCTACACCTTC

v_call: TRBV19
d_call: NA
clone_size: NA
j_call: TRBJ1-1
cdr3_aa: CASSREGRNTEAFF
cdr3_nt: TGTGCCAGTAGTAGGGAGGGCAGGAACACTGAAGCTTTCTTT

v_call: TRBV5-1
d_call: NA
clone_size: NA
j_call: TRBJ2-1
cdr3_aa: CASSGASSYNEQFF
cdr3_nt: TGCGCCAGCAGCGGGGCGAGCTCCTACAATGAGCAGTTCTTC

v_call: TRBV29-1
d_call: TRBD1
clone_size: NA
j_call: TRBJ2-3
cdr3_aa: CSARTGGTDTQYF
cdr3_nt: TGCAGCGCCCGGACAGGGGGCACAGATACGCAGTATTTT

v_call: TRBV19
d_call: TRBD1
clone_size: NA
j_call: TRBJ2-1
cdr3_aa: CASIGTGQWEQFF
cdr3_nt: TGTGCCAGTATCGGGACAGGGCAATGGGAGCAGTTCTTC

v_call: TRBV7-2
d_call: NA
clone_size: NA
j_call: TRBJ1-4
cdr3_aa: CASTRGSEKLFF
cdr3_nt: TGTGCCAGCACCCGGGGATCTGAAAAACTGTTTTTT

v_call: TRBV27
d_call: TRBD1
clone_size: NA
j_call: TRBJ1-1
cdr3_aa: CASEKLNRGGTEAFF
cdr3_nt: TGTGCCAGCGAGAAACTTAACAGGGGGGGAACTGAAGCTTTCTTT

v_call: TRBV10-1
d_call: NA
clone_size: NA
j_call: TRBJ1-6
cdr3_aa: CASIRTLGSNSPLHF
cdr3_nt: TGCGCCAGCATACGGACCCTCGGGAGTAATTCACCCCTCCACTTT

v_call: TRBV9
d_call: TRBD1
clone_size: NA
j_call: TRBJ1-1
cdr3_aa: CASSATGTNTEAFF
cdr3_nt: TGTGCCAGCAGCGCGACAGGGACGAACACTGAAGCTTTCTTT

v_call: TRBV18
d_call: TRBD1
clone_size: few
j_call: TRBJ2-4
cdr3_aa: CASSPYRGRAKNIQYF
cdr3_nt: TGTGCCAGCTCACCATATAGGGGGCGAGCCAAAAACATTCAGTACTTC

v_call: TRBV15
d_call: TRBD2
clone_size: NA
j_call: TRBJ2-1
cdr3_aa: CATSGTSGGYNEQFF
cdr3_nt: TGTGCCACCAGCGGGACTAGCGGGGGATACAATGAGCAGTTCTTC

v_call: TRBV7-3
d_call: TRBD2
clone_size: NA
j_call: TRBJ2-1
cdr3_aa: CASSPRGGLRHEQFF
cdr3_nt: TGTGCCAGCAGCCCCCGCGGGGGGCTGCGGCATGAGCAGTTCTTC

v_call: TRBV6-5
d_call: NA
clone_size: few
j_call: TRBJ1-6
cdr3_aa: CASSYGSRHSPLHF
cdr3_nt: TGTGCCAGCAGTTACGGTAGCCGCCATTCACCCCTCCACTTT

v_call: TRBV9
d_call: TRBD1
clone_size: NA
j_call: TRBJ1-2
cdr3_aa: CASSDRGNYGYTF
cdr3_nt: TGTGCCAGCAGCGACAGGGGGAACTATGGCTACACCTTC

v_call: TRBV3-1/TRBV3-2
d_call: TRBD2
clone_size: NA
j_call: TRBJ2-7
cdr3_aa: CASSQVAGAYDEQYF
cdr3_nt: TGTGCCAGCAGCCAAGTAGCGGGGGCGTACGACGAGCAGTACTTC

v_call: TRBV19
d_call: TRBD2
clone_size: NA
j_call: TRBJ2-5
cdr3_aa: CASSPPPVSGRQETQYF
cdr3_nt: TGTGCCAGTAGTCCGCCTCCCGTATCCGGGAGGCAAGAGACCCAGTACTTC

v_call: TRBV7-2
d_call: NA
clone_size: NA
j_call: TRBJ2-1
cdr3_aa: CASSLTGLASFF
cdr3_nt: TGTGCCAGCAGCTTAACTGGGCTAGCATCGTTCTTC

v_call: TRBV3-1/TRBV3-2
d_call: NA
clone_size: NA
j_call: TRBJ2-2
cdr3_aa: CASSQDLREKSGELFF
cdr3_nt: TGTGCCAGCAGCCAAGATCTAAGGGAGAAGTCCGGGGAGCTGTTTTTT

v_call: TRBV6-1
d_call: TRBD1
clone_size: NA
j_call: TRBJ1-5
cdr3_aa: CASSELTGSQPQHF
cdr3_nt: TGTGCCAGCAGTGAATTGACAGGGAGCCAGCCCCAGCATTTT

v_call: TRBV7-9
d_call: NA
clone_size: NA
j_call: TRBJ2-3
cdr3_aa: CASSLGDSPSTDTQYF
cdr3_nt: TGTGCCAGCAGCTTAGGTGACAGTCCTAGCACAGATACGCAGTATTTT

v_call: TRBV9
d_call: TRBD1
clone_size: NA
j_call: TRBJ1-2
cdr3_aa: CASSVDSQGAGYTF
cdr3_nt: TGTGCCAGCAGCGTGGATTCCCAGGGGGCTGGCTACACCTTC

v_call: TRBV18
d_call: NA
clone_size: once
j_call: TRBJ2-7
cdr3_aa: CASSPQAQYSYEQYF
cdr3_nt: TGTGCCAGCTCACCACAGGCACAGTACTCCTACGAGCAGTACTTC

v_call: TRBV6-6
d_call: NA
clone_size: NA
j_call: TRBJ1-5
cdr3_aa: CASIPRGGFGQPQHF
cdr3_nt: TGTGCCAGCATCCCACGGGGAGGGTTTGGTCAGCCCCAGCATTTT